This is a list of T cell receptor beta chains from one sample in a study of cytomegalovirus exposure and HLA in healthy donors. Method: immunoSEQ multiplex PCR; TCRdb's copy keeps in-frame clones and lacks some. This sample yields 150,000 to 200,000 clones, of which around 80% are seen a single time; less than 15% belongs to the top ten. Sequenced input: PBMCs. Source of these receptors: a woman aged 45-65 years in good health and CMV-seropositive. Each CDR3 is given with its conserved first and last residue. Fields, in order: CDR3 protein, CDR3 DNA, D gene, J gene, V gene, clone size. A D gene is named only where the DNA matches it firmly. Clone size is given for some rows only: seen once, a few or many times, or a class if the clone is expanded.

CASSFRGLGTEAFF,TGTGCCAGCAGCTTCAGGGGGCTCGGGACTGAAGCTTTCTTT,TRBD1,TRBJ1-1,TRBV7-9,NA
CASKLTGTTDTQYF,TGTGCCAGCAAATTGACAGGGACCACAGATACGCAGTATTTT,TRBD1,TRBJ2-3,TRBV2,NA
CASSEQTGRAFF,TGTGCCAGCAGTGAACAGACAGGCAGAGCTTTCTTT,NA,TRBJ1-1,TRBV6-1,NA
CASSSGTGMDYEQYF,TGTGCCAGCAGCTCAGGGACAGGGATGGACTACGAGCAGTACTTC,TRBD1,TRBJ2-7,TRBV5-8,once
CASSWISGGGRELFF,TGTGCCAGCAGCTGGATTAGCGGGGGGGGTCGGGAGCTGTTTTTT,TRBD2,TRBJ2-2,TRBV7-8,NA
CASSKTGVTSTDTQYF,TGTGCCAGCTCCAAAACCGGGGTCACTAGCACAGATACGCAGTATTTT,NA,TRBJ2-3,TRBV18,few
CASSQDPVGAGNTIYF,TGCGCCAGCAGCCAAGACCCCGTAGGGGCTGGAAACACCATATATTTT,NA,TRBJ1-3,TRBV4-1,few
CASSPGAGGYTF,TGTGCCAGCAGCCCAGGGGCCGGGGGCTACACCTTC,NA,TRBJ1-2,TRBV25-1,NA
CASSPGEGSTDTQYF,TGTGCCAGCAGCCCGGGCGAGGGTAGCACAGATACGCAGTATTTT,NA,TRBJ2-3,TRBV6-5,NA
CASSFSLGGGSVF,TGCGCCAGCAGCTTTAGTCTCGGCGGTGGGTCTGTTTTT,NA,TRBJ1-1,TRBV5-1,NA
CASSDPTRDQYF,TGTGCCAGCAGTGACCCGACCCGGGATCAGTACTTC,NA,TRBJ2-4,TRBV6-1,NA
CASSIKGHNYGYTF,TGTGCCAGTAGTATTAAGGGACATAACTATGGCTACACCTTC,NA,TRBJ1-2,TRBV19,NA
CASQTGTRYNEQFF,TGTGCCAGTCAAACCGGGACTAGGTACAATGAGCAGTTCTTC,TRBD2,TRBJ2-1,TRBV19,NA
CASSHGGGYTF,TGCGCCAGCAGCCACGGGGGTGGCTACACCTTC,NA,TRBJ1-2,TRBV4-1,NA
CASSATSGGPETQYF,TGTGCCAGCAGTGCGACTAGCGGGGGGCCCGAGACCCAGTACTTC,TRBD2,TRBJ2-5,TRBV2,NA
CASSEEQAYSYNEQFF,TGTGCCAGCAGTGAAGAACAGGCTTACTCCTACAATGAGCAGTTCTTC,NA,TRBJ2-1,TRBV2,NA
CASSQGAYEQYF,TGCGCCAGCAGTCAGGGCGCCTACGAGCAGTACTTC,NA,TRBJ2-7,TRBV4-1,NA
CASSQSRSSYNSPLHF,TGTGCCAGCAGCCAATCCCGGAGCTCCTATAATTCACCCCTCCACTTT,NA,TRBJ1-6,TRBV14,NA
CASSPTGMRNTEAFF,TGTGCCAGTAGTCCGACCGGGATGAGGAACACTGAAGCTTTCTTT,NA,TRBJ1-1,TRBV19,medium-sized
CASSQDGQPQHF,TGCGCCAGCAGCCAGGATGGGCAGCCCCAGCATTTT,NA,TRBJ1-5,TRBV5-1,NA